These 20 T cell receptor beta chains were all obtained from the same sample, sequenced in a study of T cell responses to AZD1222 COVID-19 vaccine. Assay used: immunoSEQ multiplex PCR; TCRdb lists only in-frame clones, some missing. The sample records approximately 190,000 clones, 90% to 95% being singletons. The sample was peripheral blood, taken 28 days after the second AZD1222 dose. Receptor source: an adult who received the AZD1222 COVID-19 vaccine.

The chain uses TRBV13 and TRBJ1-1, with D uncertain. Looked up from germline, CDR1 is PRHDT and CDR2 is FYEKMQ (reference sequence). This CDR3 is built from 14 residues. V lost 3 bases and J lost 2, with 10 bases in between. This CDR3 reads CASSFRGVNTEAFF. In nucleotides, the CDR3 is TGTGCCAGCAGCTTCCGGGGTGTCAACACTGAAGCTTTCTTT.

This chain links TRBV6-5 with TRBJ1-1; weak D call: TRBD1 (5 bases). The CDR3 is 14 residues long. The germline gives CDR1 MNHEY, CDR2 SVGAGI. Trimming stripped 6 bases from V and 4 bases from J, with 15 bases between. CDR3 sequence: CASRATARTTEAFF. Written as DNA, the CDR3 is TGTGCCAGCAGAGCGACAGCGAGGACCACTGAAGCTTTCTTT.

This clone was observed a single time. This chain links TRBV18 with TRBJ1-3; TRBD1 matches 7 bases. The CDR3 length is 15 residues. CDR1 KGHSH and CDR2 LQKENI come from the germline V gene. V shed 3 bases, J shed 3 bases, and the junction held 5 bases outside the gene matches. CDR3 residues: CASSPQQGSGNTIYF. The CDR3 bases are TGTGCCAGCTCACCCCAACAGGGGAGTGGAAACACCATATATTTT.

The chain uses TRBV6-2 or TRBV6-3 and TRBJ2-7; weak D call: TRBD2 (5 bases). This CDR3 is 12 amino acids long. With 5 bases removed from V and 0 bases from J, the gap between germline ends came to 5 bases. Per the germline V gene, CDR1 is MNHEY and CDR2 is SVGEGT. The CDR3 DNA reads as TGTGCCAGCAGTCGGGACTCCTACGAGCAGTACTTC. Translation gives CASSRDSYEQYF.

V gene TRBV28 combines with J gene TRBJ2-1; 8 nucleotides agree with TRBD1. The CDR3 has 14 amino acids. With V trimmed by 5 bases and J by 3 bases, 3 bases remained unmatched. Germline loops: CDR1 MDHEN, CDR2 SYDVKM. Here the CDR3 reads CASSTGTGYNEQFF. CDR3 DNA sequence: TGTGCCAGCAGTACCGGGACAGGCTACAATGAGCAGTTCTTC.

The chain carries TRBV27 and TRBJ1-2; the match to TRBD1 covers 8 bases. The J segment lost 7 bases and the V segment lost 5 bases, leaving 12 bases of the junction unmatched. The germline gives CDR1 MNHEY, CDR2 SMNVEV (reference sequence). The CDR3 has 15 amino acids. CDR3 region: CASSPSPDRAGGYTF. Here the CDR3 DNA reads TGTGCCAGCAGTCCCAGCCCGGACAGGGCGGGTGGCTACACCTTC.

This chain joins TRBV10-3 and TRBJ2-1; 9 nucleotides line up with TRBD1. CDR3 length: 13 residues. CDR1 is ENHRY, CDR2 SYGVKD, per germline. Trimming cost V 6 bases and J 4 bases; bases outside gene matches: 1. CDR3 sequence: CAIRDRGYNEQFF. In DNA form, the CDR3 reads TGTGCCATCAGGGACAGGGGATACAATGAGCAGTTCTTC.

This rearrangement joins TRBV6-5 to TRBJ1-1, with 8 bases aligning to TRBD1. After removal of 2 bases from V and 1 base from J, the junction contained 0 bases not matched to a gene. Germline-derived CDR1 and CDR2 are MNHEY and SVGAGI. CDR3 length: 14 amino acids. In DNA form, the CDR3 reads TGTGCCAGCAGTTACGGGACAGGGAACACTGAAGCTTTCTTT. Its protein product is CASSYGTGNTEAFF.

This sequence joins TRBV19 and TRBJ1-5; no clear D gene. Germline CDR1 and CDR2: LNHDA and SQIVND (reference sequence). V lost 9 bases and J lost 2, with 20 bases in between. The CDR3 spans 16 residues. CDR3: CASSSALGWGNQPQHF. CDR3 coding DNA: TGTGCCAGCTCGAGCGCCCTGGGTTGGGGCAATCAGCCCCAGCATTTT.

The chain recombines TRBV10-3 with TRBJ2-7; D could derive from TRBD1 or TRBD2 (5 bases each). The CDR3 is 14 residues long. The V end was cut by 6 bases, the J end by 2 bases, with 14 bases between. Germline V gene data show CDR1 as ENHRY and CDR2 as SYGVKD. CDR3 DNA: TGTGCCATCAGACTCCAGGGAGCCCCCTACGAGCAGTACTTC. The encoded protein is CAIRLQGAPYEQYF.

This rearrangement joins TRBV4-1 to TRBJ1-2; D uncertain. With 5 bases removed from V and 4 bases from J, the gap between germline ends came to 17 bases. CDR1 is MGHRA, CDR2 YSYEKL, per germline. CDR3 length: 15 amino acids. The chain's CDR3 is CASSYQARSFYGYTF. The DNA for the CDR3 is TGCGCCAGCAGCTACCAGGCAAGGTCCTTCTATGGCTACACCTTC.

This clone came up once. This rearrangement joins TRBV6-5 to TRBJ1-2; 8 nucleotides align to TRBD1. Trimming at V came to 7 bases and at J to 6 bases, leaving 7 bases not matched to a gene. CDR3 size: 13 residues. Germline V gene sequence: CDR1 MNHEY, CDR2 SVGAGI. For the CDR3, the DNA is TGTGCCAGCACCACCGGACAGGGAAATGGCTACACCTTC. Translation gives CASTTGQGNGYTF.

The rearrangement uses TRBV3-1 (or the pseudogene TRBV3-2) and TRBJ2-2; TRBD2 agrees at 7 bases. Trimming cost V 6 bases and J 3 bases; bases outside gene matches: 7. Germline V gives CDR1 LGHDT, CDR2 YNNKEL (reference sequence). This CDR3 comprises 15 residues. The CDR3 protein is CASRYGLGDTGELFF. CDR3 in DNA: TGTGCCAGCAGGTACGGACTAGGGGACACCGGGGAGCTGTTTTTT.

The CDR3 sequence: CASSLAGNEQFF. In nucleotides, the CDR3 is TGTGCCAGCAGCTTGGCCGGGAATGAGCAGTTCTTC. The chain combines TRBV5-6 with TRBJ2-1; D gene ambiguous. The CDR3 extends over 12 amino acids. The V end was cut by 0 bases, the J end by 7 bases, with 5 bases between. CDR1 SGHDT and CDR2 YYEEEE come from the germline V gene.

This sequence joins TRBV18 and TRBJ2-3, with D maybe TRBD1 (6 bases). This CDR3 comprises 13 residues. Germline CDR1 reads KGHSH; CDR2 reads LQKENI. Trimming removed 2 bases at V and 3 bases at J, with 6 bases between. CDR3 nucleotide sequence: TGTGCCAGCTCACCAGGACAGACAGATACGCAGTATTTT. It is translated as CASSPGQTDTQYF.

This clone is a singleton in its sample. The rearrangement joins TRBV5-1 to TRBJ1-4; D is undetermined. The ends were cut back, 4 bases at V and 6 bases at J, with 19 bases in the middle. The CDR3 is 16 residues long. CDR1 is SGHRS, CDR2 YFSETQ, per germline. The chain's CDR3 is CASSEFAGSTDEKLFF. The CDR3 DNA is TGCGCCAGCAGCGAATTTGCCGGGTCAACGGATGAAAAACTGTTTTTT.

This clone was seen just once. The genes are TRBV9 and TRBJ2-5, with TRBD2 matching over 7 bases. CDR1 SGDLS and CDR2 YYNGEE come from the germline V gene. The V segment lost 4 bases and the J segment 3 bases; nucleotides outside the gene matches: 3. The CDR3 runs to 13 residues. The CDR3 DNA reads as TGTGCCAGCAGCTCCGGGACTAAAGAGACCCAGTACTTC. Residues: CASSSGTKETQYF.

The CDR3 DNA follows: TGTGCCAGCAGCACCGGGACAGGTACTTCCTACGAGCAGTACTTC. This codes for CASSTGTGTSYEQYF. This chain links TRBV7-3 with TRBJ2-7; the match to TRBD1 covers 8 bases. The CDR3 is 15 residues long. The V gene end was trimmed by 5 bases and the J gene end by 1 base; junction bases not matched to a gene: 7. The germline gives CDR1 SGHTA, CDR2 FQGTGA.

V usage is TRBV4-2 and J usage is TRBJ2-3, with TRBD2 matching 8 bases. J was trimmed by 2 bases and V by 4 bases; bases with no gene match: 11. The CDR3 contains 17 residues. Germline values: CDR1 LGHNA, CDR2 YNFKEQ. CDR3 loop: CASSLDQSAGATDTQYF. CDR3 bases: TGTGCCAGCAGCCTCGACCAGTCAGCGGGAGCCACAGATACGCAGTATTTT.

The chain employs TRBV28 and TRBJ2-7; D may be TRBD1 or TRBD2 (5 bases each). From germline, CDR1 is MDHEN and CDR2 SYDVKM. Trimming took off 6 bases at V and 0 bases at J, with 9 bases between the two ends. CDR3 size: 13 residues. The CDR3 is CASRPGSSYEQYF. The CDR3 DNA reads as TGTGCCAGCAGACCAGGGAGCTCCTACGAGCAGTACTTC.